The rows below give T cell receptor beta chains drawn from one sample of a study of CD8+ T cells in alopecia areata. The data were produced by immunoSEQ multiplex PCR, yet TCRdb's version contains in-frame clones alone and is incomplete. Here the sample spans 100,000 to 150,000 clones, approximately 49% being singletons. The material was CD8+ T cells sorted from blood, obtained at week 0. The receptors here all came from a human donor with alopecia areata. CDR3s include the opening cysteine and the closing phenylalanine or tryptophan. The size of a clone is reported for some rows only, either as once, few or many, or as a class for expanded clones.

v_call	clone_size	j_call	cdr3_aa
TRBV5-6	-	TRBJ2-7	CASSWTGMDEQYF
TRBV10-3	-	TRBJ2-7	CAISEGGGYEQYF
TRBV27	-	TRBJ1-1	CASHTGAEAFF
TRBV4-2	-	TRBJ2-7	CASSQGKGDYYSYEQYF
TRBV27	-	TRBJ1-1	CASSLLEGNTEAFF
TRBV30	-	TRBJ2-1	CAWSPSRLGEQFF
TRBV5-1	-	TRBJ2-6	CASSFDDSGANVLTF
TRBV30	-	TRBJ1-1	CAWSVRHLEAFF
TRBV29-1	-	TRBJ2-7	CSVGIRNSYEQYF
TRBV29-1	few	TRBJ1-1	CSVVGAGNTEAFF
TRBV5-1	-	TRBJ2-7	CASSLVMDSHYEQYF
TRBV5-1	-	TRBJ2-3	CASSLVTSVNTDTQYF
TRBV4-3	few	TRBJ2-5	CASSPSPGSGEGETQYF
TRBV25-1	-	TRBJ2-7	CASSASPYEQYF
TRBV29-1	-	TRBJ2-7	CSVGPEAGNPYEQYF
TRBV19	few	TRBJ2-7	CASSIRPDWEQYF
TRBV27	-	TRBJ2-5	CASSLVGGGVETQYF
TRBV27	-	TRBJ2-5	CASSLPGSGETQYF
TRBV29-1	-	TRBJ2-3	CSVDLGTDTDTQYF
TRBV27	-	TRBJ1-5	CASSLTGHYSNQPQHF
TRBV6-4	few	TRBJ2-3	CASSDSPTDTQYF
TRBV7-9	-	TRBJ2-7	CASSLTDRPPYEQYF
TRBV30	-	TRBJ1-2	CAWSDLINYGYTF
TRBV11-2	few	TRBJ2-7	CASSPSAKQGYEQYF
TRBV4-2	-	TRBJ1-2	CASSQDVAGFNYGYTF
TRBV14	few	TRBJ2-7	CASSQEQGYEQYF
TRBV20-1	-	TRBJ1-4	CSARADGKLFF
TRBV20-1	few	TRBJ2-7	CSALRGNEQYF
TRBV25-1	few	TRBJ1-6	CASSESRNSPLHF
TRBV13	-	TRBJ1-4	CASSDGQSNEKLFF
TRBV7-8	-	TRBJ2-5	CASSLALKVYETQYF
TRBV13	-	TRBJ1-1	CASSSGWTEAFF
TRBV14	-	TRBJ2-3	CASSRWDSHGTDTQYF
TRBV4-3	-	TRBJ1-6	CASSQEVESPLHF
TRBV27	-	TRBJ1-2	CASSLAGDNGYTF